This TCR beta chain was found in a study of identical twins. TCRdb recomputed calls from the 5' RACE reads with MiXCR, one row per CDR3 protein. This table has fewer than 550,000 distinct CDR3 sequences, nearly 15% appearing once. Trimming removed 1 base at V and 2 bases at J, with 10 bases between. This CDR3 is 15 amino acids long. Germline V gene sequence: CDR1 SEHNR, CDR2 FQNEAQ (reference sequence). This clonotype has only a few counts. This same sample was also part of a study on yellow fever vaccine responses in identical twins.

The clonotype comes from a woman between 18 and 30 years old in good health. The rearrangement links TRBV7-9 to TRBJ2-3, with D hard to call. Sequenced: CD4+ T cells sorted from blood. As DNA, the CDR3 is TGTGCCAGCAGCTTAGTGCTGACCCTCACAGATACGCAGTATTTT. Protein: CASSLVLTLTDTQYF.